The 30 T cell receptor beta chains presented below share a single source sample, sequenced in a study of T-cell memory formation after mild COVID-19 (dated by TCRdb to about 2021). The library relied on 5' RACE. TCRdb lists the instrument as Illumina NovaSeq 6000. In TCRdb, the public reads were trimmed at Q25 with fastp and aligned with MiXCR, with productive beta chains retained. Each CDR3 protein appears once, grouped with its most common genes and DNA. In all, the sample holds roughly 200,000 distinct CDR3 sequences, and 16% of those were seen once. The ten top clones hold 2% to 2.5% of the sample. The sample consisted of PBMCs or a T cell subset sorted from them (not recorded which). Receptor source: an adult woman who had mild COVID-19 (a few samples of this study predate the infection). The sample titles of this study are shuffled in the database, so cell type and time point are left out; the donor was told from shared clones.

This clonotype was counted a few times. The rearrangement links TRBV15 to TRBJ2-3; 9 nucleotides align to TRBD2. Trimming at V came to 0 bases and at J to 5 bases, leaving 6 bases not matched to a gene. The CDR3 is 16 amino acids. In germline, CDR1 is LNHNV, CDR2 YYDKDF (reference sequence). CDR3 sequence: CATSRDLGAGGDTQYF. Here the CDR3 DNA reads TGTGCCACCAGCAGAGATCTGGGAGCGGGAGGAGATACGCAGTATTTT.

The genes are TRBV24-1 and TRBJ2-1; TRBD1 is a possible D gene (7 bases). Germline CDR1 reads KGHDR; CDR2 reads SFDVKD. The CDR3 spans 17 residues. Trimming took off 3 bases at V and 0 bases at J, with 14 bases between the two ends. CDR3 DNA: TGTGCCACCAGTGATCTAGGGGGCGGGAACTCCTACAATGAGCAGTTCTTC. It translates to CATSDLGGGNSYNEQFF.

This chain's CDR3 is CASSVMSGGTGELFF. CDR3 sequence (DNA): TGTGCCAGCAGCGTAATGTCGGGAGGCACCGGGGAGCTGTTTTTT. The chain combines TRBV9 with TRBJ2-2; 7 bases agree with TRBD2. Germline CDR1 is SGDLS and CDR2 is YYNGEE. This CDR3 has 15 residues. V trimming: 1 base; J trimming: 4 bases; junction bases outside the gene matches: 4.

This chain links TRBV12-3 or TRBV12-4 with TRBJ1-2; D is possibly TRBD1 (5 bases). V dropped 5 bases and J dropped 2 bases, with 6 bases sitting between them. The CDR3 covers 12 residues. Written as DNA, the CDR3 is TGTGCCAGCAGTCGACAGAACTATGGCTACACCTTC. Translating it yields CASSRQNYGYTF.

In its sample, this clonotype was seen a few times. The chain recombines TRBV5-1 with TRBJ1-1; D remains ambiguous. The CDR3 sequence is 12 residues long. Deletions cut 0 bases from V and 7 bases from J, with 7 bases between. Germline CDR1 reads SGHRS; CDR2 reads YFSETQ. CDR3 in amino acids: CASSLALGEAFF. CDR3 in DNA: TGCGCCAGCAGCTTGGCCTTGGGTGAAGCTTTCTTT. Combining the CDR3 with reference TRBV5-1 and TRBJ1-1 gives the whole variable domain KAGVTQTPRYLIKTRGQQVTLSCSPISGHRSVSWYQQTPGQGLQFLFEYFSETQRNKGNFPGRFSGRQFSNSRSEMNVSTLELGDSALYLCASSLALGEAFFGQGTRLTVV.

The chain links TRBV9 to TRBJ1-1, with 8 bases aligning to TRBD1. After removal of 0 bases from V and 0 bases from J, the junction contained 4 bases not matched to a gene. This CDR3 comprises 16 residues. Germline V lookup: CDR1 SGDLS, CDR2 YYNGEE. The CDR3 DNA sequence: TGTGCCAGCAGCGTAGTACAGGGGGGAATGAACACTGAAGCTTTCTTT. It translates to CASSVVQGGMNTEAFF.

This clonotype was seen a handful of times. The chain carries TRBV6-2 or TRBV6-3 and TRBJ1-5; D uncertain. Trimming removed 2 bases from V and 0 bases from J, with 2 bases in between. The CDR3 consists of 13 residues. Looked up from germline, CDR1 is MNHEY and CDR2 is SVGEGT. In DNA, the CDR3 is TGTGCCAGCAGTTACAGTAGCAATCAGCCCCAGCATTTT. Amino acid sequence: CASSYSSNQPQHF.

The rearrangement uses TRBV18 and TRBJ1-2; maybe TRBD1 (6 bases). CDR1 is KGHSH, CDR2 LQKENI, per germline. The V end lost 6 bases, the J end lost 2 bases, and 13 bases lay between the germline ends. The CDR3 loop spans 14 amino acids. The CDR3 bases are TGTGCCAGCTCGCTCAAGCAGGGGAACTATGGCTACACCTTC. It encodes CASSLKQGNYGYTF. Drawing the rest from reference TRBV18 and TRBJ1-2, the complete variable domain is NAGVMQNPRHLVRRRGQEARLRCSPMKGHSHVYWYRQLPEEGLKFMVYLQKENIIDESGMPKERFSAEFPKEGPSILRIQQVVRGDSAAYFCASSLKQGNYGYTFGSGTRLTVV.

This chain links TRBV18 with TRBJ1-1, with D unclear. The V gene's germline CDR1 is KGHSH and CDR2 LQKENI. V was clipped by 3 bases and J by 6 bases, with 17 bases between them. The CDR3 is made up of 15 amino acids. CDR3 amino acids: CASSPERRSKAEAFF. The CDR3 nucleotides are TGTGCCAGCTCACCGGAAAGGCGTTCGAAGGCTGAAGCTTTCTTT.

In its sample, this clonotype was seen a few times. The chain uses TRBV6-5 and TRBJ2-1; tentative D call: TRBD2 (6 bases). V was pared by 0 bases and J by 7 bases, with 16 bases between. The germline gives CDR1 MNHEY, CDR2 SVGAGI. The CDR3 is made up of 16 amino acids. Here the CDR3 DNA reads TGTGCCAGCAGTTACTCGATACTAGCTGGGAAGAATGAGCAGTTCTTC. This encodes CASSYSILAGKNEQFF.

This clonotype has a handful of counts. The rearrangement uses TRBV7-8 and TRBJ1-4, with D uncertain. Germline V gene sequence: CDR1 SGHVS, CDR2 FQNEAQ. Trimming took off 5 bases at V and 10 bases at J, with 17 bases between the two ends. The CDR3 is 14 amino acids. CDR3 in DNA: TGTGCCAGCAGCCCAAGGGAAGGTTCTGGAAAACTGTTTTTT. Translation gives CASSPREGSGKLFF.

This clonotype was seen at least ten times. The genes are TRBV20-1 and TRBJ2-5; D not resolved. Germline V CDR1 and CDR2: DFQATT, SNEGSKA (reference sequence). V shed 2 bases and J shed 2 bases, with 6 bases lying between them. This CDR3 has 12 residues. This CDR3 is CSARTPQETQYF. The CDR3 DNA reads TGCAGTGCTAGAACCCCTCAAGAGACCCAGTACTTC.

The chain has TRBV4-3 and TRBJ2-3; 8 bases fit TRBD2. The J segment lost 3 bases and the V segment lost 6 bases, leaving 8 bases of the junction unmatched. This CDR3 has 15 residues. CDR1 and CDR2 (germline): LGHNA, YSLEER. The CDR3 loop reads CASSFLAGRTDTQYF. CDR3 in DNA: TGCGCCAGCAGTTTTTTAGCGGGAAGGACAGATACGCAGTATTTT.

This chain uses TRBV12-3 or TRBV12-4 with TRBJ2-2; tentatively, D is TRBD1 (5 bases). Trimming took off 5 bases at V and 6 bases at J, with 13 bases between the two ends. CDR3 length: 14 residues. CDR3 region: CASSPRRAAGELFF. In DNA, the CDR3 is TGTGCCAGCAGTCCCCGCAGGGCGGCCGGGGAGCTGTTTTTT.

The rearrangement links TRBV7-9 to TRBJ2-5; D not certain. The V end lost 0 bases, the J end lost 1 base, and 6 bases lay between the germline ends. CDR1 SEHNR and CDR2 FQNEAQ come from the germline V gene (reference sequence). The CDR3 sequence is 14 residues long. CDR3 loop: CASSLASSQETQYF. The DNA for the CDR3 is TGTGCCAGCAGCTTAGCTTCTAGCCAAGAGACCCAGTACTTC.

The chain has TRBV4-1 and TRBJ1-2; 8 bases align to TRBD1. In germline, CDR1 is MGHRA, CDR2 YSYEKL. The length of the CDR3 is 15 residues. J gave up 2 bases and V 2 bases, and 4 bases lay outside the gene matches. CDR3 amino acids: CASSQPGTGNYGYTF. The CDR3 DNA is TGCGCCAGCAGCCAACCGGGGACAGGCAACTATGGCTACACCTTC.

This clonotype showed up just a few times. V and J are TRBV6-6 and TRBJ2-7; D is unresolved. Per germline, CDR1 MNHNY and CDR2 SVGAGI (reference sequence). V was trimmed by 8 bases and J by 2 bases, leaving 13 bases between them. The CDR3 totals 13 residues. For the CDR3, the DNA is TGTGCCAGCCAAACGGGCGCCACCTACGAGCAGTACTTC. It encodes CASQTGATYEQYF.

This rearrangement joins TRBV4-1 to TRBJ1-1; possible D gene TRBD1, 5 bases. Germline-derived CDR1 and CDR2 are MGHRA and YSYEKL. The CDR3 totals 13 residues. The germline V and J ends were trimmed by 2 bases and 7 bases, with 11 bases remaining between them. The CDR3 region is CASSQTGRGEAFF. The CDR3 bases are TGCGCCAGCAGCCAAACGGGAAGGGGTGAAGCTTTCTTT.

The CDR3 protein is CASSLAELAGNEQFF. The CDR3, as DNA: TGTGCCAGCAGCTTAGCGGAACTAGCCGGCAATGAGCAGTTCTTC. The chain links TRBV7-2 to TRBJ2-1, with TRBD2 as a possible D gene (6 bases). The CDR3 spans 15 residues. The V end was cut by 0 bases, the J end by 6 bases, with 12 bases between. The germline V gene encodes CDR1 SGHTA and CDR2 FQGNSA.

The chain has TRBV3-1 and TRBJ2-1; no firm D call. Trimming took 1 base from V and 6 from J, leaving 4 bases between them. Germline CDR1 reads LGHDT; CDR2 reads YNNKEL (reference sequence). This CDR3 spans 12 amino acids. This CDR3 reads CASSQVFNEQFF. Written as DNA, the CDR3 is TGTGCCAGCAGCCAAGTTTTCAATGAGCAGTTCTTC.

The chain carries TRBV20-1 and TRBJ1-6; 9 bases match TRBD1. J was trimmed by 2 bases and V by 1 base; bases with no gene match: 3. The CDR3 has 16 amino acids. From germline, CDR1 is DFQATT and CDR2 SNEGSKA (reference sequence). CDR3 DNA: TGCAGTGCTAGAGGGACAGGGGCGACCTATAATTCACCCCTCCACTTT. It specifies CSARGTGATYNSPLHF.

This clonotype was seen only a few times. This chain links TRBV4-3 with TRBJ2-7; 10 bases align to TRBD2. V dropped 1 base and J dropped 2; count of bases not matched to a gene: 8. CDR3 length: 17 amino acids. From germline, CDR1 is LGHNA and CDR2 YSLEER. The CDR3 reads CASSQVLLAGGPYEQYF. The CDR3 region has the DNA TGCGCCAGCAGCCAAGTCCTCTTAGCGGGAGGACCCTACGAGCAGTACTTC.

The V call is TRBV12-3 or TRBV12-4, the J call TRBJ2-2; 7 bases line up with TRBD2. Trimming took 4 bases from V and 2 from J; bases not matched to a gene: 1. The CDR3 is made up of 14 amino acids. The CDR3: CASSWDYNTGELFF. The CDR3 DNA reads as TGTGCCAGCAGTTGGGACTATAACACCGGGGAGCTGTTTTTT.

This clonotype was found a few times. J is TRBJ2-1 and V is TRBV11-2; D assignment may be TRBD1 or TRBD2 (5 bases each). CDR1 and CDR2 from the germline V gene are SGHAT and FQNNGV. This CDR3 region has 15 residues. V lost 6 bases, J lost 0 bases, and 12 bases lay in between. The CDR3 nucleotides read TGTGCCAGCAGACCATGGGGGACCTCCTACAATGAGCAGTTCTTC. It translates to CASRPWGTSYNEQFF. The full variable domain, with the rest looked up from reference TRBV11-2 and TRBJ2-1, is EAGVAQSPRYKIIEKRQSVAFWCNPISGHATLYWYQQILGQGPKLLIQFQNNGVVDDSQLPKDRFSAERLKGVDSTLKIQPAKLEDSAVYLCASRPWGTSYNEQFFGPGTRLTVL.

The chain combines TRBV18 with TRBJ2-7, with 7 bases identical to TRBD1. The CDR3 contains 13 residues. The V segment lost 3 bases and the J segment 3 bases; nucleotides outside the gene matches: 2. CDR1 is KGHSH, CDR2 LQKENI, per germline. The CDR3 reads CASSPQGVYEQYF. The DNA for the CDR3 is TGTGCCAGCTCACCGCAGGGGGTCTACGAGCAGTACTTC.

The chain employs TRBV7-2 and TRBJ2-7; perhaps TRBD1 as D (5 bases). CDR1 SGHTA and CDR2 FQGNSA come from the germline V gene. The CDR3 covers 15 residues. Between the trimmed V and J ends, which lost 2 bases and 2 bases, there was a span of 13 bases. This CDR3 reads CASSLRRDVAYEQYF. CDR3 DNA sequence: TGTGCCAGCAGCTTACGCAGGGATGTCGCCTACGAGCAGTACTTC.

The sample holds a few counts of this clonotype. V gene TRBV5-1 combines with J gene TRBJ2-7; possibly TRBD2 for D (5 bases). This CDR3 has 14 residues. Germline lookup yields CDR1 SGHRS and CDR2 YFSETQ. V lost 2 bases and J 1 base, leaving 10 bases between the germline ends. CDR3 sequence (DNA): TGCGCCAGCAGCTTCGGGGTTTCGTCCTACGAGCAGTACTTC. Its protein is CASSFGVSSYEQYF.

This clonotype was detected a few times. CDR3 sequence reads: CASSQIMGGSYEQYF. The CDR3 nucleotides are TGTGCCAGCAGCCAAATTATGGGGGGTTCCTACGAGCAGTACTTC. The gene calls are TRBV28 and TRBJ2-7; perhaps TRBD2 as D (6 bases). The germline CDR1 and CDR2 sequences are MDHEN and SYDVKM. V was cut by 6 bases and J by 1 base, with 16 bases left in between. The CDR3 spans 15 residues.

The genes are TRBV25-1 and TRBJ1-2, with D possibly TRBD1 on 5 matching bases. Trimming removed 4 bases from V and 2 bases from J, with 11 bases in between. The CDR3 loop spans 14 amino acids. Looked up from germline, CDR1 is MGHDK and CDR2 is SYGVNS. In DNA form, the CDR3 reads TGTGCCAGCAGTGGTGGGGCTGTGAACTATGGCTACACCTTC. Its translation: CASSGGAVNYGYTF.

The chain has TRBV7-8 and TRBJ2-3; TRBD2 matches 12 bases. The CDR3 sequence is 18 residues long. The V and J ends lost 5 bases and 0 bases, in that order; junction bases with no gene match: 9. In germline, CDR1 is SGHVS, CDR2 FQNEAQ. The CDR3 DNA reads as TGTGCCAGCAGCACAACTAGCGGGGGGCCATTTAGCACAGATACGCAGTATTTT. It codes for CASSTTSGGPFSTDTQYF.